This T cell receptor (beta chain) is drawn from a study of blood T cell repertoires in COVID-19 (dated by TCRdb to the early 2020s). Looking at the study overall: Samples from collaborators originated in the United States, Italy and Spain and spanned both the acute and convalescent phases of COVID-19. The prospective study material was composed of cDNA or gDNA derived from T cells, B-cell-depleted T cells, or PBMCs. The dataset comprised deeply sampled blood TCRbeta repertoires from subjects exposed to, actively infected with, or recovered from COVID-19. The repertoires were made available in a free public database intended to serve as a resource for research on the immune response to SARS-CoV-2. The samples were drawn from the first 160 participants of the ongoing ImmuneRACE study and from some 1,300 subjects provided by 6 global collaborators. A de-identified subject ID, COVID-19 status, age in years and sex were almost always included in the sample metadata. HLA class I and class II types, where available, came from metadata supplied by the sample provider rather than from assay-based typing. The investigation overall reported the following: The amount of clinical and demographic metadata varied by source and participant and was provided uncurated.

TCRbeta CDR3 regions were amplified from genomic DNA by means of the immunoSEQ Assay, a bias-controlled multiplex PCR. The published analysis was carried out like this. Nucleated cell counts per sample were estimated from amplification of reference gene primers within the assay. Sequence reads were collapsed and filtered to measure the absolute abundance of every unique TCRbeta CDR3 rearrangement. For each sample, productive Simpson clonality was calculated by taking the square root of Simpson's diversity index across productive rearrangements. The clones in this table, taken by TCRdb from immuneACCESS, are in-frame only. Not every clone is retained; where verified, under half of the shortfall comes from an unresolved V gene, and the cause of the rest is unknown. V, J and clone size are taken as reported in that table, and D and trimming were inferred from the DNA itself. The sample includes just over 95,000 clones, with just under 90% observed a single time. The ten largest clones add up to 15% of the sample.

For this clone: What this receptor recognizes is not known. No base quality values were provided; no much bigger clone lies one nucleotide off.

V loses 6 bases at its end and J loses 3 bases; junction bases beyond the gene matches: 3. The CDR3 goes from the cysteine to the phenylalanine over 14 residues. Solely the CDR3 DNA is kept, with 42 bases framed from the first base. Taken from the germline V gene, the CDR1 and CDR2 loops are KGHDR and SFDVKD. Collaborating institutions collected whole blood in K2EDTA tubes following their own protocols. For TCRbeta analysis, collaborators shipped samples in one of three forms: frozen whole blood, isolated PBMCs, or DNA extracted from either of those sample types. The chain uses TRBV24-1 and TRBJ2-3, and TRBD2 matches 9 of the central bases. The receptor was derived from a human donor in a cohort sampled during active COVID-19. The material sequenced was peripheral blood. The CDR3 here reads CATSPSGGTDTQYF. In nucleotides, the sequence is TGTGCCACCAGTCCGAGCGGGGGGACAGATACGCAGTATTTT.